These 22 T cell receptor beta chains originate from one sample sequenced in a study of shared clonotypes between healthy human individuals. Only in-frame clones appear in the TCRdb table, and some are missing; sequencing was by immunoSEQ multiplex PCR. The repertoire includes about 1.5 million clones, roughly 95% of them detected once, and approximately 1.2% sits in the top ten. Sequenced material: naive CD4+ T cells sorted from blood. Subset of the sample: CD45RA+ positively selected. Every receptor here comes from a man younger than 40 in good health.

CDR3 coding DNA: TGTGCCAGCACCGGAAGGACCGGGGAGCTGTTTTTT. It yields the protein CASTGRTGELFF. This chain connects TRBV6-5 to TRBJ2-2; D gene unclear. V was cut by 7 bases and J by 5 bases, with 8 bases left in between. The V gene's germline CDR1 is MNHEY and CDR2 SVGAGI. The CDR3 is made up of 12 amino acids.

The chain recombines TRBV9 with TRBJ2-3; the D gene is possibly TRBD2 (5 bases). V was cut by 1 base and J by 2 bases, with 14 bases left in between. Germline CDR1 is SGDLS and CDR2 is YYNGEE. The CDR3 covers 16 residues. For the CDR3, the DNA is TGTGCCAGCAGCGTATTTGCCAGCGGCCCCACAGATACGCAGTATTTT. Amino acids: CASSVFASGPTDTQYF.

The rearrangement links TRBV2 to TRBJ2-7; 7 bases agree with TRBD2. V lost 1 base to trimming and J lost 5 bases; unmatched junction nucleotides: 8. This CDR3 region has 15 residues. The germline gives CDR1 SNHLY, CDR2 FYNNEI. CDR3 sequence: CASSEEAGISDEQYF. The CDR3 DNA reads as TGTGCCAGCAGTGAAGAAGCGGGAATTTCCGACGAGCAGTACTTC.

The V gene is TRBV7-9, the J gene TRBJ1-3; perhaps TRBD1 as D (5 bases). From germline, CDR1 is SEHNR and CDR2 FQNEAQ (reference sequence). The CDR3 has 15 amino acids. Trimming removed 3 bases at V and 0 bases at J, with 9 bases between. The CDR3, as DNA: TGTGCCAGCAGCTTGGGGCGCCCCTCTGGAAACACCATATATTTT. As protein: CASSLGRPSGNTIYF.

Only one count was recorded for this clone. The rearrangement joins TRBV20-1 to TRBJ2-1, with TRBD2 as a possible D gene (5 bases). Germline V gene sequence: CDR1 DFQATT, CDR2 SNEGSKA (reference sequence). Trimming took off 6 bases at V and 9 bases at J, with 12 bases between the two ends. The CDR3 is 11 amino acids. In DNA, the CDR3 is TGCAGTGCCCGGGAACTCTTTGAGCAGTTCTTC. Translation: CSARELFEQFF.

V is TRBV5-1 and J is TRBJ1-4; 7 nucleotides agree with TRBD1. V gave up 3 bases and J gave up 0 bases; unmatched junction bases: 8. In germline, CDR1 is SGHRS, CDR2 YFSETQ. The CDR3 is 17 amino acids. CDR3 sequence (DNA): TGCGCCAGCAGCTCCCTAAGACAGGGCGCAACTAATGAAAAACTGTTTTTT. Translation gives CASSSLRQGATNEKLFF.

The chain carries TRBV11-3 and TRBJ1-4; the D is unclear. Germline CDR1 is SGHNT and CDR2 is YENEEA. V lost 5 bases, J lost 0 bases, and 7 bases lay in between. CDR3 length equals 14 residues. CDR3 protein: CASSQSATNEKLFF. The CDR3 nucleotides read TGTGCCAGCAGCCAGTCTGCAACTAATGAAAAACTGTTTTTT.

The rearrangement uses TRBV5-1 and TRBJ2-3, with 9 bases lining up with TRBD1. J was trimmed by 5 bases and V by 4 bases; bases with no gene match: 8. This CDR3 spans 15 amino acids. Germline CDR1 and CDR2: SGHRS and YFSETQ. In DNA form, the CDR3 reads TGCGCCAGCAGCAACGGACAGGGGCCTCAAGATACGCAGTATTTT. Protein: CASSNGQGPQDTQYF.

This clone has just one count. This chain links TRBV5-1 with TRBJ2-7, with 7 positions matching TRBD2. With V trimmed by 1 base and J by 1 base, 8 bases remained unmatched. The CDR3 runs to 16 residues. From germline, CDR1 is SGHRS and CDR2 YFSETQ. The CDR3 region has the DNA TGCGCCAGCAGCTTGATCGGCGGGGGATCGTCCTACGAGCAGTACTTC. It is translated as CASSLIGGGSSYEQYF.

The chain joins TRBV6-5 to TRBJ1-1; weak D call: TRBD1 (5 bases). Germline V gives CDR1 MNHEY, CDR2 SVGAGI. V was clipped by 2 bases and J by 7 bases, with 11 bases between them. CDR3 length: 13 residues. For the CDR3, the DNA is TGTGCCAGCAGTTACAACACAGGTTTTGAAGCTTTCTTT. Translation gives CASSYNTGFEAFF.

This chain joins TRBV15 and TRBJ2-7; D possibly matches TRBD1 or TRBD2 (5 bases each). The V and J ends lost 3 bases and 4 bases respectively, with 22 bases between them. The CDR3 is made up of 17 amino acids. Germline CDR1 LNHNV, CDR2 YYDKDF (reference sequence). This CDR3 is CATSRGVSPVRIYEQYF. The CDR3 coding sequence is TGTGCCACCAGCAGGGGGGTCTCACCTGTCCGAATTTACGAGCAGTACTTC. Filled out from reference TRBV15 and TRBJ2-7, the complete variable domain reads DAMVIQNPRYQVTQFGKPVTLSCSQTLNHNVMYWYQQKSSQAPKLLFHYYDKDFNNEADTPDNFQSRRPNTSFCFLDIRSPGLGDTAMYLCATSRGVSPVRIYEQYFGPGTRLTVT.

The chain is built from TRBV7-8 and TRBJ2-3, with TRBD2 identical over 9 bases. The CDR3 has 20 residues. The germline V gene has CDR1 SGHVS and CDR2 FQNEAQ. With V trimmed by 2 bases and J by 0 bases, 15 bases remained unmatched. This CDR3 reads CASSLRPAGGVSSSTDTQYF. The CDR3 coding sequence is TGTGCCAGCAGCTTAAGGCCAGCGGGAGGAGTGAGCTCTAGCACAGATACGCAGTATTTT.

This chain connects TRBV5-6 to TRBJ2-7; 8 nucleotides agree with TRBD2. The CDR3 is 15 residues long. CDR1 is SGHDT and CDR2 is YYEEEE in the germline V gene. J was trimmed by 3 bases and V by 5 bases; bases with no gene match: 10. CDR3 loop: CASRLAPGTSYEQYF. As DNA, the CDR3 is TGTGCCAGCAGACTCGCTCCCGGGACTAGCTACGAGCAGTACTTC.

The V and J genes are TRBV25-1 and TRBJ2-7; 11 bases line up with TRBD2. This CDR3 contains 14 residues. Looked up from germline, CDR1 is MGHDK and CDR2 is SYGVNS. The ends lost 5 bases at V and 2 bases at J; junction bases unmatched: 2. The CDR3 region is CASSLAGGTYEQYF. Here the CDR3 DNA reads TGTGCCAGCAGTCTAGCGGGAGGTACCTACGAGCAGTACTTC.

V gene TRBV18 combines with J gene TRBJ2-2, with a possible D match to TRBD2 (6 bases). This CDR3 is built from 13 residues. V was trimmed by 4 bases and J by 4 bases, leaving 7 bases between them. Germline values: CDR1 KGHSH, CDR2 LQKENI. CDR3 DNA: TGTGCCAGCTCACTCGGGAGCACCGGGGAGCTGTTTTTT. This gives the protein CASSLGSTGELFF.

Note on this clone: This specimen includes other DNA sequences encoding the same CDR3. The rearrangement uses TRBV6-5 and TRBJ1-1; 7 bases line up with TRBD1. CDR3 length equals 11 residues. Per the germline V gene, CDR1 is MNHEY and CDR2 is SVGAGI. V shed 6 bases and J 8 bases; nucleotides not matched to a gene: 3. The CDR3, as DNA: TGTGCCAGCAGCCAGACAGGGGAAGCTTTCTTT. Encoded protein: CASSQTGEAFF.

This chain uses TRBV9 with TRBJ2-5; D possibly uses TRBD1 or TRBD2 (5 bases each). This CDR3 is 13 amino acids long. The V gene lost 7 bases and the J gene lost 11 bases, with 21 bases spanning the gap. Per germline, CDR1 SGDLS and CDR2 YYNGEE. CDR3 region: CASSRDPVWEQYF. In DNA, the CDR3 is TGTGCCAGCTCCCGGGACCCAGTGTGGGAGCAGTACTTC.

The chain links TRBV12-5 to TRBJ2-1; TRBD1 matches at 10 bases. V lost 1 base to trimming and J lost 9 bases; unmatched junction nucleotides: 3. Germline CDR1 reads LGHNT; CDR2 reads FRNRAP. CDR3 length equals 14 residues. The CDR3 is CASGLGQGAGEQFF. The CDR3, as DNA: TGTGCTAGTGGTTTGGGACAGGGGGCAGGTGAGCAGTTCTTC.

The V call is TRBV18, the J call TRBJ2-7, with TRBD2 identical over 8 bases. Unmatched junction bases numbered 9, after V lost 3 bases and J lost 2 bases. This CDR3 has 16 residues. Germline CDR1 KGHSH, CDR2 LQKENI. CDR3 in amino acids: CASSPQTSAITYEQYF. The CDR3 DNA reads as TGTGCCAGCTCACCGCAGACTAGCGCAATAACCTACGAGCAGTACTTC.

The CDR3 DNA reads as TGCGCCAGCAGCTTGAATCAGGGAAACGAGCAGTACTTC. Protein: CASSLNQGNEQYF. The gene calls are TRBV5-1 and TRBJ2-7; D perhaps matches TRBD1 (5 bases). Germline V gene lookup returns CDR1 SGHRS and CDR2 YFSETQ. This CDR3 is 13 amino acids long. V lost 1 base to trimming and J lost 5 bases, with 10 bases between them.

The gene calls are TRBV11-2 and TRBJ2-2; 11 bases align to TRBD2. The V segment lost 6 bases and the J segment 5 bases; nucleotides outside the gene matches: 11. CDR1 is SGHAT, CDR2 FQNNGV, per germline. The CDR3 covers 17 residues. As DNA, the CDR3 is TGTGCCAGCAGTTCAATAGCGGGAGGGCCAAGTACCGGGGAGCTGTTTTTT. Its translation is CASSSIAGGPSTGELFF.

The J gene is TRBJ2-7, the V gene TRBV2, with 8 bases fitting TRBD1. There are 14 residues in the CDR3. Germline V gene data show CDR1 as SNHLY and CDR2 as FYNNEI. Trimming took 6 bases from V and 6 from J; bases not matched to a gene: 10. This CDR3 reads CASSNDRGGSEQYF. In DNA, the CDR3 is TGTGCCAGCAGCAATGACAGGGGAGGTTCCGAGCAGTACTTC.